This passage covers 14 T cell receptor beta chains from one sample sequenced in a study of graft-versus-host responses after intestinal transplantation. Some clones are missing from TCRdb's copy, which holds only in-frame ones; the method was immunoSEQ multiplex PCR. This repertoire shows about 39,000 clones, about 94% found once; its top ten account for over 20%. Their specific antigens are unknown. Sequencing used unstimulated CD8+ T cells sorted from spleen or lymph node cells, obtained before transplant. The receptors shown here come from a human donor who was the organ donor for an intestinal transplant.

The chain combines TRBV11-2 with TRBJ2-6; unclear D gene. Germline V gene lookup returns CDR1 SGHAT and CDR2 FQNNGV. The ends were cut back, 7 bases at V and 4 bases at J, with 23 bases in the middle. The CDR3 covers 18 residues. CDR3 DNA sequence: TGTGCCAGCACCAACATCCCGCCCTTTTTGTCCGGGGCCAACGTCCTGACTTTC. Encoded protein: CASTNIPPFLSGANVLTF.

The CDR3 is CASSPQDRGNQPQHF. Here the CDR3 DNA reads TGTGCCAGCAGCCCCCAGGACAGGGGCAATCAGCCCCAGCATTTT. The chain is built from TRBV5-5 and TRBJ1-5, with 8 bases identical to TRBD1. The germline V gene encodes CDR1 SGHKS and CDR2 YYEKEE (reference sequence). CDR3 length: 15 amino acids. Losses at the gene ends were 4 bases for V and 2 bases for J; bases not matched to a gene: 5.

This chain connects TRBV4-3 to TRBJ2-7, with TRBD2 matching over 9 bases. Germline CDR1 reads LGHNA; CDR2 reads YSLEER. The J segment lost 7 bases and the V segment lost 0 bases, leaving 10 bases of the junction unmatched. CDR3 length: 16 amino acids. The CDR3 coding sequence is TGCGCCAGCAGCCAAGAAGCCGGCGGGGGGGTAGAAGAGCAGTACTTC. As protein: CASSQEAGGGVEEQYF.

This chain links TRBV4-1 with TRBJ1-4; D is uncertain. Per germline, CDR1 MGHRA and CDR2 YSYEKL. The CDR3 contains 18 residues. V gave up 1 base and J gave up 0 bases, with 15 bases separating them. The chain's CDR3 is CASSQARQVSATNEKLFF. CDR3 nucleotide sequence: TGCGCCAGCAGCCAAGCGCGGCAGGTCTCTGCAACTAATGAAAAACTGTTTTTT.

V usage is TRBV28 and J usage is TRBJ1-6; D is possibly TRBD1 (6 bases). Germline CDR1 is MDHEN and CDR2 is SYDVKM. This CDR3 contains 16 residues. V was trimmed by 5 bases and J by 7 bases, leaving 18 bases between them. CDR3 sequence: CASSPLPRRGNSPLHF. The CDR3 nucleotides are TGTGCCAGCAGTCCCCTTCCCCGAAGGGGGAATTCACCCCTCCACTTT.

The chain has TRBV27 and TRBJ2-7; maybe TRBD2 (5 bases). The CDR3 length is 13 residues. Germline values: CDR1 MNHEY, CDR2 SMNVEV (reference sequence). The germline V and J ends were trimmed by 5 bases and 1 base, with 9 bases remaining between them. CDR3 coding DNA: TGTGCCAGCAGTCTTCGGGGTTCCTACGAGCAGTACTTC. It encodes CASSLRGSYEQYF.

J is TRBJ2-7 and V is TRBV7-9; D gene ambiguous. CDR1 is SEHNR and CDR2 is FQNEAQ in the germline V gene (reference sequence). Trimming removed 2 bases from V and 9 bases from J, with 11 bases in between. This CDR3 comprises 12 residues. CDR3 loop: CASSLIPSRQYF. The CDR3 DNA follows: TGTGCCAGCAGCTTAATCCCCTCGCGGCAGTACTTC.

The V gene is TRBV9, the J gene TRBJ1-5; no reliable D call. V lost 4 bases to trimming and J lost 1 base, with 9 bases between them. The CDR3 is made up of 14 amino acids. Looked up from germline, CDR1 is SGDLS and CDR2 is YYNGEE. The CDR3 region is CASSPAGSNQPQHF. The DNA for the CDR3 is TGTGCCAGCAGCCCAGCGGGAAGCAATCAGCCCCAGCATTTT. Drawing the rest from reference TRBV9 and TRBJ1-5, the complete variable domain is DSGVTQTPKHLITATGQRVTLRCSPRSGDLSVYWYQQSLDQGLQFLIQYYNGEERAKGNILERFSAQQFPDLHSELNLSSLELGDSALYFCASSPAGSNQPQHFGDGTRLSIL.

The chain employs TRBV13 and TRBJ2-7, with 9 bases that match TRBD1. This CDR3 comprises 14 residues. Germline loops: CDR1 PRHDT, CDR2 FYEKMQ (reference sequence). With V trimmed by 4 bases and J by 3 bases, 4 bases remained unmatched. The CDR3 here is CASSSETGGYEQYF. The DNA of the CDR3 is TGTGCCAGCAGCTCCGAGACAGGGGGCTACGAGCAGTACTTC.

The V call is TRBV4-2, the J call TRBJ1-1, with D possibly TRBD1 on 5 matching bases. From germline, CDR1 is LGHNA and CDR2 YNFKEQ. CDR3 length equals 14 residues. Trimming pared 5 bases from V and 1 base from J, leaving 11 bases between. CDR3 loop: CASSGPGGNTEAFF. The CDR3 coding sequence is TGTGCCAGCAGCGGCCCCGGGGGGAACACTGAAGCTTTCTTT.

This chain uses TRBV7-7 with TRBJ2-1; D not resolved. Trimming pared 1 base from V and 8 bases from J, leaving 9 bases between. This CDR3 contains 13 residues. CDR1 is SSHAT, CDR2 FNYEAQ, per germline (reference sequence). The chain's CDR3 is CASSLVAFHEQFF. CDR3 sequence (DNA): TGTGCCAGCAGCTTAGTTGCTTTTCATGAGCAGTTCTTC.

This clone was recorded once. The chain uses TRBV9 and TRBJ1-3; D call uncertain. The CDR3 consists of 15 residues. V lost 3 bases and J 0 bases, leaving 10 bases between the germline ends. The V gene's germline CDR1 is SGDLS and CDR2 YYNGEE. The CDR3 DNA reads as TGTGCCAGCAGCGCCGGGGAAGGCTCTGGAAACACCATATATTTT. Amino acid sequence: CASSAGEGSGNTIYF.

This chain connects TRBV6-5 to TRBJ2-3; D remains ambiguous. The CDR3 extends over 13 amino acids. V was trimmed by 0 bases and J by 5 bases, leaving 6 bases between them. In germline, CDR1 is MNHEY, CDR2 SVGAGI. The CDR3 sequence: CASSYSDQDTQYF. CDR3 nucleotide sequence: TGTGCCAGCAGTTACTCAGATCAAGATACGCAGTATTTT.

This clone has a single count. The rearrangement links TRBV15 to TRBJ1-5; no reliable D call. From germline, CDR1 is LNHNV and CDR2 YYDKDF (reference sequence). The ends were cut back, 0 bases at V and 7 bases at J, with 10 bases in the middle. The CDR3 runs 14 residues. DNA of the CDR3: TGTGCCACCAGCAGAGATGGTGCGGGACAGCCCCAGCATTTT. Its translation: CATSRDGAGQPQHF.